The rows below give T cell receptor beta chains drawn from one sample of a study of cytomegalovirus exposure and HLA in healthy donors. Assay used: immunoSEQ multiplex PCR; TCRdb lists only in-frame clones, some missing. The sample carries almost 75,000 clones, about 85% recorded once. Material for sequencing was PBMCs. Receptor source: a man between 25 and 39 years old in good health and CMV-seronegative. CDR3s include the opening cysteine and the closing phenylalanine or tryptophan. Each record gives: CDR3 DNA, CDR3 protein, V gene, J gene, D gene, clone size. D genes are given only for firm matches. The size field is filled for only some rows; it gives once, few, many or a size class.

DNA: TGTGCCAGCAGTCTGACAGGGGGCGTTGGGGCCAACGTCCTGACTTTC
CDR3: CASSLTGGVGANVLTF
V: TRBV6-6
J: TRBJ2-6
D: TRBD1
size: -

DNA: TGTGGAGTAAGTGTGCATCAGCCCCAGCATTTT
CDR3: CGVSVHQPQHF
V: TRBV21-1
J: TRBJ1-5
D: -
size: -

DNA: TGTGCCAGCAGTCCATTAGCGCGGCGCTACACCGGGGAGCTGTTTTTT
CDR3: CASSPLARRYTGELFF
V: TRBV27
J: TRBJ2-2
D: -
size: -

DNA: TGCGCCAGCAGCCAAGATAGACAGCGGGCAACTAATGAAAAACTGTTTTTT
CDR3: CASSQDRQRATNEKLFF
V: TRBV4-3
J: TRBJ1-4
D: -
size: -

DNA: TGTGCCAGCAGTTACCCCCTCGGGAGGAATGAGCAGTTCTTC
CDR3: CASSYPLGRNEQFF
V: TRBV6-5
J: TRBJ2-1
D: TRBD2
size: -

DNA: TGCAGTGCCCATGACTATAATACGCAGTATTTT
CDR3: CSAHDYNTQYF
V: TRBV20-1
J: TRBJ2-3
D: -
size: -

DNA: TGTGCCAGCAGCTTAGGAGGGAGCTCCTACAATGAGCAGTTCTTC
CDR3: CASSLGGSSYNEQFF
V: TRBV11-3
J: TRBJ2-1
D: -
size: -

DNA: TGTGCCAGCAGTGGACAGGGGGCCTACGAGCAGTACTTC
CDR3: CASSGQGAYEQYF
V: TRBV2
J: TRBJ2-7
D: TRBD1
size: many

DNA: TGTGCCAGCAGTGAATTCCCCAGCGCGGGTTGGTATTTT
CDR3: CASSEFPSAGWYF
V: TRBV6-1
J: TRBJ2-3
D: -
size: -

DNA: TGTGCCAGCAGCGGCTCTCACGGGAGGGCCACAGATACGCAGTATTTT
CDR3: CASSGSHGRATDTQYF
V: TRBV9
J: TRBJ2-3
D: TRBD2
size: -

DNA: TGTGCTAGTGGTTCCCTATTAGCGGGATCTACCTCTGGGGCCAACGTCCTGACTTTC
CDR3: CASGSLLAGSTSGANVLTF
V: TRBV12-5
J: TRBJ2-6
D: TRBD2
size: -

DNA: TGCGCCAGCAGCCTGGGGCCTGGCAGATACACCGGGGAGCTGTTTTTT
CDR3: CASSLGPGRYTGELFF
V: TRBV5-1
J: TRBJ2-2
D: -
size: -

DNA: TGTGCCACCACCCCACGAGGTGGCTCTGGGGCCAACGTCCTGACTTTC
CDR3: CATTPRGGSGANVLTF
V: TRBV15
J: TRBJ2-6
D: -
size: -

DNA: TGTGCCAGCTCACCCGGACTGCCGGATAATTCACCCCTCCACTTT
CDR3: CASSPGLPDNSPLHF
V: TRBV18
J: TRBJ1-6
D: -
size: many

DNA: TGTGCCAGCTCACCACAGGGGGCGCCGACAGATACGCAGTATTTT
CDR3: CASSPQGAPTDTQYF
V: TRBV18
J: TRBJ2-3
D: TRBD1
size: -

DNA: TGTGCCAGCAGCTTAGGGGTCGGGGGGACAGATACGCAGTATTTT
CDR3: CASSLGVGGTDTQYF
V: TRBV7-2
J: TRBJ2-3
D: TRBD2
size: -

DNA: TGTGCCAGCTCACCTCGGGCAGGACTTAGCAATCAGCCCCAGCATTTT
CDR3: CASSPRAGLSNQPQHF
V: TRBV18
J: TRBJ1-5
D: -
size: once

DNA: TGTGCCAGCAGCTCCCCTTCGGGACTAGCGTCAGATACGCAGTATTTT
CDR3: CASSSPSGLASDTQYF
V: TRBV5-4
J: TRBJ2-3
D: TRBD2
size: -

DNA: TGTGCCAGCAGCTTCTATAGCGGGAACAATGAGCAGTTCTTC
CDR3: CASSFYSGNNEQFF
V: TRBV7-9
J: TRBJ2-1
D: TRBD2
size: -

DNA: TGTGCCAGTAACAGGGCCCCCTTCTATGGCTACACCTTC
CDR3: CASNRAPFYGYTF
V: TRBV2
J: TRBJ1-2
D: -
size: few

DNA: TGTGCCAGCAGCTTAGATCTAGGCAATGAGCAGTTCTTC
CDR3: CASSLDLGNEQFF
V: TRBV11-3
J: TRBJ2-1
D: -
size: -

DNA: TGCAGCGTTGAAGCCCCGGACAGGCCCACCTACAATGAGCAGTTCTTC
CDR3: CSVEAPDRPTYNEQFF
V: TRBV29-1
J: TRBJ2-1
D: TRBD1
size: -

DNA: TGTGCCAGCAGTCACCAGGCCACAGGTAATCAGCCCCAGCATTTT
CDR3: CASSHQATGNQPQHF
V: TRBV6-5
J: TRBJ1-5
D: -
size: -